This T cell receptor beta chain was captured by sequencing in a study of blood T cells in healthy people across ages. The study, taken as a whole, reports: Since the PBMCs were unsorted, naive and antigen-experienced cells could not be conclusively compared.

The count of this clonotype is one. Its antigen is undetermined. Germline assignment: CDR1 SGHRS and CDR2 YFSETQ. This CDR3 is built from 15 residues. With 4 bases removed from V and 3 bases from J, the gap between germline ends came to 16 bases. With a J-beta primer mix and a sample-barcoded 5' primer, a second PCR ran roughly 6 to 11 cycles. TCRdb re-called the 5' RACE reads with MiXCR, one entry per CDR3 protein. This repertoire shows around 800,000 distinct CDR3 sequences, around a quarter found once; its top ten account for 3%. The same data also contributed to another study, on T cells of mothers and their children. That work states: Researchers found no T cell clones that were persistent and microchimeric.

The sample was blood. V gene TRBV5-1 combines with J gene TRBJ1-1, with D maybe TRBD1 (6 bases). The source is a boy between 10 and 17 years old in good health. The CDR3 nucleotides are TGCGCCAGCAGCCCATCTACAGGGTACGACACTGAAGCTTTCTTT. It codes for CASSPSTGYDTEAFF.